The 10 T cell receptor beta chains below come from one sample, sequenced in a study of T cell responses to AZD1222 COVID-19 vaccine. Produced via immunoSEQ multiplex PCR; TCRdb's table is partial and in-frame only. The sample lists some 60,000 clones; around 80% were seen once. The sequences come from peripheral blood, collected on day 0 of AZD1222 vaccination. These receptors came from an adult in good health.

This clone was detected a few times. The rearrangement uses TRBV30 and TRBJ1-3; D is ambiguous. The CDR3 spans 13 residues. V dropped 4 bases and J dropped 2 bases, with 9 bases sitting between them. The germline CDR1 and CDR2 sequences are GTSNPN and SVGIG (reference sequence). This chain's CDR3 is CAWKGVTGNTIYF. The CDR3 nucleotides are TGTGCCTGGAAAGGTGTCACTGGAAACACCATATATTTT. Using reference TRBV30 and TRBJ1-3 for the parts outside the CDR3, the full variable domain is SQTIHQWPATLVQPVGSPLSLECTVEGTSNPNLYWYRQAAGRGLQLLFYSVGIGQISSEVPQNLSASRPQDRQFILSSKKLLLSDSGFYLCAWKGVTGNTIYFGEGSWLTVV.

V is TRBV19 and J is TRBJ2-1; TRBD2 agrees at 10 bases. Trimming at V came to 5 bases and at J to 6 bases, leaving 1 base not matched to a gene. CDR1 is LNHDA and CDR2 is SQIVND in the germline V gene (reference sequence). The CDR3 has 13 residues. The CDR3 reads CASSASGSNEQFF. In nucleotides, the CDR3 is TGTGCCAGTAGTGCTAGCGGGAGCAATGAGCAGTTCTTC.

Here the CDR3 reads CASSLVGDKDGYTF. CDR3 DNA: TGTGCCAGCAGCTTAGTAGGGGATAAGGATGGCTACACCTTC. The genes are TRBV7-8 and TRBJ1-2, with D maybe TRBD1 (5 bases). The CDR3 sequence is 14 residues long. Deletions cut 1 base from V and 6 bases from J, with 12 bases between. The germline gives CDR1 SGHVS, CDR2 FQNEAQ. The full variable domain, its missing parts supplied by reference TRBV7-8 and TRBJ1-2, is GAGVSQSPRYKVAKRGQDVALRCDPISGHVSLFWYQQALGQGPEFLTYFQNEAQLDKSGLPSDRFFAERPEGSVSTLKIQRTQQEDSAVYLCASSLVGDKDGYTFGSGTRLTVV.

This clone has only a few counts. The V call is TRBV19, the J call TRBJ1-6; no reliable D call. This CDR3 has 15 residues. In germline, CDR1 is LNHDA, CDR2 SQIVND (reference sequence). Between the trimmed V and J ends, which lost 1 base and 7 bases, there was a span of 11 bases. CDR3 amino acids: CASSIGAGRNSPLHF. The DNA of the CDR3 is TGTGCCAGTAGTATAGGTGCGGGCCGGAATTCACCCCTCCACTTT.

This chain links TRBV6-5 with TRBJ2-7; 10 bases line up with TRBD2. The CDR3 sequence is 13 residues long. CDR1 MNHEY and CDR2 SVGAGI come from the germline V gene. The V segment lost 8 bases and the J segment 2 bases; nucleotides outside the gene matches: 3. CDR3 nucleotides: TGTGCCAGCGGCAGCGGGAGGGCCTACGAGCAGTACTTC. Translation gives CASGSGRAYEQYF.

The CDR3 DNA follows: TGTGCCAGCAGCCTCCGGGGGTACTACAATGAGCAGTTCTTC. It specifies CASSLRGYYNEQFF. The V call is TRBV7-3, the J call TRBJ2-1, with D maybe TRBD2 (6 bases). The germline V gene encodes CDR1 SGHTA and CDR2 FQGTGA. The CDR3 is 14 residues long. Trimming cost V 5 bases and J 3 bases, with 11 bases left between them.

A few counts support this clone. The chain carries TRBV24-1 and TRBJ2-2, with D perhaps TRBD1 (5 bases). Germline CDR1 reads KGHDR; CDR2 reads SFDVKD. This CDR3 has 15 residues. Trimming cost V 3 bases and J 6 bases, with 13 bases left between them. This chain's CDR3 is CATSDRRAVAGELFF. The DNA of the CDR3 is TGTGCCACCAGTGATCGCAGGGCAGTCGCCGGGGAGCTGTTTTTT.

The chain joins TRBV24-1 to TRBJ2-5; 13 bases map to TRBD2. Germline trimming cut 12 bases from V and 3 bases from J; bases unmatched to any gene: 3. Germline V gene sequence: CDR1 KGHDR, CDR2 SFDVKD. The CDR3 contains 13 residues. CDR3 loop: CASGLAGEETQYF. The DNA for the CDR3 is TGTGCCTCCGGACTAGCGGGAGAAGAGACCCAGTACTTC.

The chain recombines TRBV19 with TRBJ1-1; 9 nucleotides align to TRBD1. Germline V lookup: CDR1 LNHDA, CDR2 SQIVND (reference sequence). The CDR3 has 18 residues. The V and J ends lost 4 bases and 1 base, in that order; junction bases with no gene match: 13. This CDR3 is CASSRMNFEGQGNTEAFF. The CDR3 nucleotides are TGTGCCAGTAGTAGAATGAACTTTGAGGGACAGGGGAACACTGAAGCTTTCTTT.

In this sample, this clone turned up a few times. The chain recombines TRBV7-9 with TRBJ2-7; 7 bases line up with TRBD1. V was pared by 4 bases and J by 9 bases, with 9 bases of the junction left unmatched. This CDR3 region has 13 residues. Germline V CDR1 and CDR2: SEHNR, FQNEAQ (reference sequence). The CDR3 nucleotides are TGTGCCAGCAGCTCCCGACAGGGTTATACGCAGTACGTC. The encoded protein is CASSSRQGYTQYV.